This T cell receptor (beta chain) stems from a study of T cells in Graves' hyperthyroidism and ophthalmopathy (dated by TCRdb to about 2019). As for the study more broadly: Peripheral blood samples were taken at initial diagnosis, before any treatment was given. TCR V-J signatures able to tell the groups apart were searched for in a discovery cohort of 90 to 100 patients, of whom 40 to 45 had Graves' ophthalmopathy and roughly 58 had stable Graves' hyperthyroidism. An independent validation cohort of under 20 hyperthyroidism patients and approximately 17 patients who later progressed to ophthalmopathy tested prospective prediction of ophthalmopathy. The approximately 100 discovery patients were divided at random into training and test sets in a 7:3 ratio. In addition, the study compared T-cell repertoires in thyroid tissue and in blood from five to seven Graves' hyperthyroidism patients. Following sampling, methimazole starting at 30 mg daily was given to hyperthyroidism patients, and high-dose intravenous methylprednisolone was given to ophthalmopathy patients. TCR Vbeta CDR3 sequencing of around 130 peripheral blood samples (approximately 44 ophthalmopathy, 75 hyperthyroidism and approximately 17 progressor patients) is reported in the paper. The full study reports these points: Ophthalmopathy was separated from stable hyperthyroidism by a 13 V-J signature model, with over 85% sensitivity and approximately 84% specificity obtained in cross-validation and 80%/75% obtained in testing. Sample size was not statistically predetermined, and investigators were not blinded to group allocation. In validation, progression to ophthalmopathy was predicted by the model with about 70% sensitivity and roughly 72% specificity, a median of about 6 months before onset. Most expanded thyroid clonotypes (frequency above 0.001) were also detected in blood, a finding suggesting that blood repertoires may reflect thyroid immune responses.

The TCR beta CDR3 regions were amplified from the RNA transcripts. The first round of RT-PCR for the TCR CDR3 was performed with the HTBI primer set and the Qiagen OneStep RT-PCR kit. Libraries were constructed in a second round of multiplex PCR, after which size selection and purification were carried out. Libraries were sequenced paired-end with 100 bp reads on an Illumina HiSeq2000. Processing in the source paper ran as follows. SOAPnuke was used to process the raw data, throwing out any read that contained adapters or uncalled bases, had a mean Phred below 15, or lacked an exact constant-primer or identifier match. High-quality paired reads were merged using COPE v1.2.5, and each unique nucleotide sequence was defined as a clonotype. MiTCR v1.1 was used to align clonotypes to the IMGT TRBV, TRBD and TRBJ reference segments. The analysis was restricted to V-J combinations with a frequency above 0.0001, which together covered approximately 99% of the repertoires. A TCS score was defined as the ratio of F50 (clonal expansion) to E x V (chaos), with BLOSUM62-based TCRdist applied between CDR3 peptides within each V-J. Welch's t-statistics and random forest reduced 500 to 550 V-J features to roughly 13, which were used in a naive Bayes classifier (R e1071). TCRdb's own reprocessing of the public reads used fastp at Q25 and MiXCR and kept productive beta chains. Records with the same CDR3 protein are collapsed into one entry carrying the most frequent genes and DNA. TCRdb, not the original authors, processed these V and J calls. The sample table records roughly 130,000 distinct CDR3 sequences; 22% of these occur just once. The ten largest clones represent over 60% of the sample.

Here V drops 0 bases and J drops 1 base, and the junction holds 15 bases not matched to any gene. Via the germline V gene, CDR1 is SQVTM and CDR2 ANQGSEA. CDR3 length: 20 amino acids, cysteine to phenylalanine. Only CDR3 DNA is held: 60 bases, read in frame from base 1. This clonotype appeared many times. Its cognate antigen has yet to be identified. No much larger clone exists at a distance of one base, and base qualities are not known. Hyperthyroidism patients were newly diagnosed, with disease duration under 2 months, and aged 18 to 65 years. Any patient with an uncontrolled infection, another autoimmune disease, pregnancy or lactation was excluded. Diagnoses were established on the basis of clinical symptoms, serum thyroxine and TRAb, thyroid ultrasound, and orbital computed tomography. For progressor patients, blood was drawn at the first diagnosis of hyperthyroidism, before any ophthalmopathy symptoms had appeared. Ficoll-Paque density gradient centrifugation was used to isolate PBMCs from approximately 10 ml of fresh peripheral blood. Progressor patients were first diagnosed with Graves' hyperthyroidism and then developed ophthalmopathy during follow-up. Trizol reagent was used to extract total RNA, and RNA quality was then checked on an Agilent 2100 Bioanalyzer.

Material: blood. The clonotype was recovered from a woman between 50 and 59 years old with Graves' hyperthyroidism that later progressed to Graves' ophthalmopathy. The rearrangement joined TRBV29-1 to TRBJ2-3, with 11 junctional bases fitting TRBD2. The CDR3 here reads CSVEERHGSGRAYGTDTQYF. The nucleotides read TGCAGCGTTGAAGAGCGACACGGTAGCGGGAGGGCCTATGGCACAGATACGCAGTATTTT.